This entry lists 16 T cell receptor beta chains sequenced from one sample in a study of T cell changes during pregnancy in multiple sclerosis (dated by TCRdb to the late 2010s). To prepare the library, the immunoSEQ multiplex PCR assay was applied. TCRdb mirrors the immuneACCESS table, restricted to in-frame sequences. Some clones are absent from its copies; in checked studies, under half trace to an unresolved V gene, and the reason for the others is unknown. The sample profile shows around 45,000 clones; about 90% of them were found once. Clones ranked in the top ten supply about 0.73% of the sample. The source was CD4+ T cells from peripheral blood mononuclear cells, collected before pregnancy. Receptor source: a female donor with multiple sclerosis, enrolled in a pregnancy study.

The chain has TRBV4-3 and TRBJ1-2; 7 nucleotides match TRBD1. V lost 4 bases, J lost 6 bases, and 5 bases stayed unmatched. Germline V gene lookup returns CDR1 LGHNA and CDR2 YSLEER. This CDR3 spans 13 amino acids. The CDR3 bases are TGCGCCAGCAGCCGGACAGGCGAGAATGGCTACACCTTC. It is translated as CASSRTGENGYTF.

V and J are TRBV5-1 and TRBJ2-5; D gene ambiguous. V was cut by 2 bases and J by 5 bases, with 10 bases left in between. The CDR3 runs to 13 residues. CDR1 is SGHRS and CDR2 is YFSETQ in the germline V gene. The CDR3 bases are TGCGCCAGCAGCTTAGGTGCGGCGGAGACCCAGTACTTC. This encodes CASSLGAAETQYF.

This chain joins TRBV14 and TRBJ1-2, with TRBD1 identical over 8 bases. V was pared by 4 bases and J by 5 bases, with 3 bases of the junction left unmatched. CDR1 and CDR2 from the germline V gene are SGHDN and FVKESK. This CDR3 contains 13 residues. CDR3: CASSPRTGYGYTF. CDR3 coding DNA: TGTGCCAGCAGCCCCCGGACAGGGTATGGCTACACCTTC.

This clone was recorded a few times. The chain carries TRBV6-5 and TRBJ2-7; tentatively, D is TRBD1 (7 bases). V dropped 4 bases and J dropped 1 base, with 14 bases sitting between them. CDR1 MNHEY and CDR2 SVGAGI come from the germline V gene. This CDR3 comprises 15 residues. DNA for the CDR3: TGTGCCAGCAGTTCCCTGACAGGGAGGTCCTACGAGCAGTACTTC. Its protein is CASSSLTGRSYEQYF.

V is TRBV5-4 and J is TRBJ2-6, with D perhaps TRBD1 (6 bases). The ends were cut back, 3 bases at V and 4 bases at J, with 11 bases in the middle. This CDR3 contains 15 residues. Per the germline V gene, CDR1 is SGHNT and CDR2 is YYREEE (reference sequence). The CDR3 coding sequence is TGTGCCAGCAGCTCCACAGGGTCGGGGGCCAACGTCCTGACTTTC. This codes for CASSSTGSGANVLTF.

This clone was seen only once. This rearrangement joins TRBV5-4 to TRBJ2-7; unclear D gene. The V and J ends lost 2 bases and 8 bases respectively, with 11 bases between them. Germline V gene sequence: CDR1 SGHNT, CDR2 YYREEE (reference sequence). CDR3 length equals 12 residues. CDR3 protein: CASSFNGPKQYF. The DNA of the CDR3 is TGTGCCAGCAGCTTTAATGGCCCGAAGCAGTACTTC.

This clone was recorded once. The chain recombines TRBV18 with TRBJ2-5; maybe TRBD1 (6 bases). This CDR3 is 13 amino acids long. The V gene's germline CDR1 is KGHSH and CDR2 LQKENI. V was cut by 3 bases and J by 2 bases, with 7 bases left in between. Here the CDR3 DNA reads TGTGCCAGCTCACCGGACAGACAAGAGACCCAGTACTTC. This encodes CASSPDRQETQYF.

CDR3 amino acids: CASSSDSLYGYTF. CDR3 nucleotides: TGTGCCAGCAGTAGTGACAGCCTCTATGGCTACACCTTC. The V gene is TRBV2, the J gene TRBJ1-2, with a possible D match to TRBD1 (5 bases). Germline V gene sequence: CDR1 SNHLY, CDR2 FYNNEI. V was cut by 5 bases and J by 4 bases, with 11 bases left in between. This CDR3 is built from 13 residues.

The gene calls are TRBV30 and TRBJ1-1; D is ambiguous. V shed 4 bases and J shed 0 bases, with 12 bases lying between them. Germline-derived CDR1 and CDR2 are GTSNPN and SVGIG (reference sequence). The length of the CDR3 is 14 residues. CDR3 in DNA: TGTGCCTGGATGCGCAGGTCCCTGAACACTGAAGCTTTCTTT. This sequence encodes CAWMRRSLNTEAFF.

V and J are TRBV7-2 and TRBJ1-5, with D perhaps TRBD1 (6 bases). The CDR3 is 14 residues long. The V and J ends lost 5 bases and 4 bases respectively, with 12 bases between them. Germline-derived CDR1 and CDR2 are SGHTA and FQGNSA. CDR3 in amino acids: CASSLEGTNQPQHF. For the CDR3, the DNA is TGTGCCAGCAGCCTAGAGGGGACAAATCAGCCCCAGCATTTT.

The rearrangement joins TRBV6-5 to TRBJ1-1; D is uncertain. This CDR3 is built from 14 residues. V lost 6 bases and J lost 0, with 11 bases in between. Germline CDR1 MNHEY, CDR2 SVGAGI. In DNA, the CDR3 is TGTGCCAGCAGCTTCGACGGAGTGAACACTGAAGCTTTCTTT. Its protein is CASSFDGVNTEAFF.

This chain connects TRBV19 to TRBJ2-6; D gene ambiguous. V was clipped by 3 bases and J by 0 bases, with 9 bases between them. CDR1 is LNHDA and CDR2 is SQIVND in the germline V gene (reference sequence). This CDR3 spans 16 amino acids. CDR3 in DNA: TGTGCCAGTAGTATTTTTGGGCGCTCTGGGGCCAACGTCCTGACTTTC. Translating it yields CASSIFGRSGANVLTF.

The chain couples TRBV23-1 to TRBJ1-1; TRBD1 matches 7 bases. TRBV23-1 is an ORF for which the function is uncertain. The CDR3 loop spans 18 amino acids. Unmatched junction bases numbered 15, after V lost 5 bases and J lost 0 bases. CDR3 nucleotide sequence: TGCGCCAGCAGTGTTTGCGACAGGGAGCACACCATGAACACTGAAGCTTTCTTT. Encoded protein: CASSVCDREHTMNTEAFF.

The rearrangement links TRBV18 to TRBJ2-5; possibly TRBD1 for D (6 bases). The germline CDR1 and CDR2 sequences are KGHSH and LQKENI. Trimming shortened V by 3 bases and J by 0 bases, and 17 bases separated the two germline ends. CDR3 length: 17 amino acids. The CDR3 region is CASSPAFGQKYQETQYF. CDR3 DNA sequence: TGTGCCAGCTCACCGGCCTTTGGACAGAAGTACCAAGAGACCCAGTACTTC. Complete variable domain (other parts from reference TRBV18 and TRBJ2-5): NAGVMQNPRHLVRRRGQEARLRCSPMKGHSHVYWYRQLPEEGLKFMVYLQKENIIDESGMPKERFSAEFPKEGPSILRIQQVVRGDSAAYFCASSPAFGQKYQETQYFGPGTRLLVL.

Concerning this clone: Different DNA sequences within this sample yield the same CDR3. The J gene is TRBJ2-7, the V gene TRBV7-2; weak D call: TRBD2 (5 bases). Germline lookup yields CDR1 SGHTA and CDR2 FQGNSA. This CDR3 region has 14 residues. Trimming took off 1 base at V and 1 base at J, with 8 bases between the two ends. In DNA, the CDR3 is TGTGCCAGCAGCTTAGGGACTGGATCCTACGAGCAGTACTTC. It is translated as CASSLGTGSYEQYF.

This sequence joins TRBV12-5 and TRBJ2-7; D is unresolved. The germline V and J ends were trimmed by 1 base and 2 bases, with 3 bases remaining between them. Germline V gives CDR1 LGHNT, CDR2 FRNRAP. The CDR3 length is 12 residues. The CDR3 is CASGLDTYEQYF. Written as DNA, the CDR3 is TGTGCTAGTGGTTTGGATACCTACGAGCAGTACTTC.